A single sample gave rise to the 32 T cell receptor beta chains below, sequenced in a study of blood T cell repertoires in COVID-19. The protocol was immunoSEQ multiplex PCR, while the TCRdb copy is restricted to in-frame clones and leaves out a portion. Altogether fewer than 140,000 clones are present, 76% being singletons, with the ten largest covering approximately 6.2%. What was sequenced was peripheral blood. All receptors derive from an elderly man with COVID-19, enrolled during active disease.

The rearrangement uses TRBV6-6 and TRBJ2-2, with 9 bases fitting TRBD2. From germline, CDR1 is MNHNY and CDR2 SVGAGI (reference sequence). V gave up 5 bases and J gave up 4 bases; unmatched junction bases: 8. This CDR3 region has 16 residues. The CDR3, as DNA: TGTGCCAGCAGTGCGACTAGCGGAGGGGGCACCGGGGAGCTGTTTTTT. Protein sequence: CASSATSGGGTGELFF.

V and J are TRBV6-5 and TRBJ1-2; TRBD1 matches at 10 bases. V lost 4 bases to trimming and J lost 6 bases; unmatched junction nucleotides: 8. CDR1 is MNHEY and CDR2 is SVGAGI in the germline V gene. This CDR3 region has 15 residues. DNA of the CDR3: TGTGCCAGCAGTTCGCCCGACAGGGGGCGGAATGGCTACACCTTC. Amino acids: CASSSPDRGRNGYTF.

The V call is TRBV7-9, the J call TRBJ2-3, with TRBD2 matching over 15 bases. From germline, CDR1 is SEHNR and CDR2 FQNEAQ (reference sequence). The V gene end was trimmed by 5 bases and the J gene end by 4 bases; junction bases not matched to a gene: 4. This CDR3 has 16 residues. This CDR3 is CASSRTSGRAADTQYF. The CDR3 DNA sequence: TGTGCCAGCAGCCGGACTAGCGGGAGGGCCGCAGATACGCAGTATTTT.

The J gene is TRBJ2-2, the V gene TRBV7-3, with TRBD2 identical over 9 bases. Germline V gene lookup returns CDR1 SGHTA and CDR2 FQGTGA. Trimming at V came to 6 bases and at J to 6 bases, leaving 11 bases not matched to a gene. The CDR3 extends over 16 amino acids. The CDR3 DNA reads TGTGCCAGCAGTTCTATCCCGCTAGCGGGATCCGGGGAGCTGTTTTTT. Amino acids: CASSSIPLAGSGELFF.

The CDR3 nucleotides read TGCGCCAGCAGCCAAGAGAGTCTAGCGGGAGTGGGCAAAAACATTCAGTACTTC. Protein sequence: CASSQESLAGVGKNIQYF. The rearrangement links TRBV4-3 to TRBJ2-4, with 10 positions matching TRBD2. V gave up 0 bases and J gave up 3 bases; unmatched junction bases: 8. The CDR3 has 18 amino acids. The germline CDR1 and CDR2 sequences are LGHNA and YSLEER.

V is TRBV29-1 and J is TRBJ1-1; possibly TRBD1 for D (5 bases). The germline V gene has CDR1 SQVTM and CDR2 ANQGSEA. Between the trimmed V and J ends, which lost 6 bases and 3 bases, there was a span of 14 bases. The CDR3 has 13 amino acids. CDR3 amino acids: CSVHQGLDTEAFF. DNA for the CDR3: TGCAGCGTACATCAGGGCCTGGACACTGAAGCTTTCTTT. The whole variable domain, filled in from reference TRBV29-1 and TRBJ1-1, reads SAVISQKPSRDICQRGTSLTIQCQVDSQVTMMFWYRQQPGQSLTLIATANQGSEATYESGFVIDKFPISRPNLTFSTLTVSNMSPEDSSIYLCSVHQGLDTEAFFGQGTRLTVV.

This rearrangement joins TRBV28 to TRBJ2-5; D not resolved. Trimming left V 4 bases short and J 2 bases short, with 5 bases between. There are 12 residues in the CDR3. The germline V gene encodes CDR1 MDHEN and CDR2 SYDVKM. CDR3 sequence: CASSSGQETQYF. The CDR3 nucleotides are TGTGCCAGCAGTTCAGGTCAAGAGACCCAGTACTTC.

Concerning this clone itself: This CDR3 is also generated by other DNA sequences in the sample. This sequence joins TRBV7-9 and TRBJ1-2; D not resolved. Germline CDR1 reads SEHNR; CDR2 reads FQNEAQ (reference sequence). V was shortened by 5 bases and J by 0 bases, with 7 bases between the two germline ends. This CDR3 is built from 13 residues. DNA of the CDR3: TGTGCCAGCAGCCCCGGGGCTAACTATGGCTACACCTTC. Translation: CASSPGANYGYTF.

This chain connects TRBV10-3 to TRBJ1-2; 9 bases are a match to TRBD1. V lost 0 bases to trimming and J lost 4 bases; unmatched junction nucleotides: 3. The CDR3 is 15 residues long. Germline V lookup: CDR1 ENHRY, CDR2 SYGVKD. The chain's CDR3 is CAISESGQGTYGYTF. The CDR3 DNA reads TGTGCCATCAGTGAGTCGGGACAGGGTACCTATGGCTACACCTTC.

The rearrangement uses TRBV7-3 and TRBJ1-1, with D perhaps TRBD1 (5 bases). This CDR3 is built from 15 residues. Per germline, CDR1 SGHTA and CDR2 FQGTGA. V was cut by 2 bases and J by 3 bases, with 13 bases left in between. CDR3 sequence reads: CASSLQAGGYTEAFF. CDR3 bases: TGTGCCAGCAGCTTACAAGCGGGGGGGTACACTGAAGCTTTCTTT.

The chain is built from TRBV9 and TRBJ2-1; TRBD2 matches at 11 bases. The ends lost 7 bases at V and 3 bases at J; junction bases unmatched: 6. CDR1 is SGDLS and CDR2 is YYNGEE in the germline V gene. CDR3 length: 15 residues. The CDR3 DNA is TGTGCCAGCGGGGGACTAGCGGCAATCTACAATGAGCAGTTCTTC. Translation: CASGGLAAIYNEQFF.

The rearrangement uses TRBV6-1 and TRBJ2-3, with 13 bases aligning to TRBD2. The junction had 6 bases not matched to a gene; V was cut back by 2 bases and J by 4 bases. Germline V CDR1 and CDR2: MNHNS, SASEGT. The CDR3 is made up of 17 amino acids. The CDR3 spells CASSEKRTSGSSDTQYF. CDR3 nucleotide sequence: TGTGCCAGCAGTGAAAAGCGGACTAGCGGGAGCTCAGATACGCAGTATTTT.

CDR3 protein: CASSWGQGADTQYF. The CDR3 coding sequence is TGTGCCAGCAGTTGGGGACAGGGGGCAGATACGCAGTATTTT. The rearrangement joins TRBV28 to TRBJ2-3, with 11 bases lining up with TRBD1. Germline-derived CDR1 and CDR2 are MDHEN and SYDVKM. Unmatched junction bases numbered 1, after V lost 4 bases and J lost 4 bases. The length of the CDR3 is 14 residues. The full variable domain, with the rest looked up from reference TRBV28 and TRBJ2-3, is DVKVTQSSRYLVKRTGEKVFLECVQDMDHENMFWYRQDPGLGLRLIYFSYDVKMKEKGDIPEGYSVSREKKERFSLILESASTNQTSMYLCASSWGQGADTQYFGPGTRLTVL.

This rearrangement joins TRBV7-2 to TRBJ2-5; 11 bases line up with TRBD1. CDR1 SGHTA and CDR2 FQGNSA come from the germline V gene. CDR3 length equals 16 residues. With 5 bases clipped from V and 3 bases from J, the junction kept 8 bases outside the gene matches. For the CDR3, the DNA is TGTGCCAGCAGCCCTACTCCGGGACAGGGGGAAGAGACCCAGTACTTC. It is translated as CASSPTPGQGEETQYF.

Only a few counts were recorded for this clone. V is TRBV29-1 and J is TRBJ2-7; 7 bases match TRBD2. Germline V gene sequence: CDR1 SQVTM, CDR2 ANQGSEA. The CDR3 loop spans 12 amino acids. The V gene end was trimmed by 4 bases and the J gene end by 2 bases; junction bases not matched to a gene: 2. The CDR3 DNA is TGCAGCGTTGTACGGGGGGCCTACGAGCAGTACTTC. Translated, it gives CSVVRGAYEQYF.

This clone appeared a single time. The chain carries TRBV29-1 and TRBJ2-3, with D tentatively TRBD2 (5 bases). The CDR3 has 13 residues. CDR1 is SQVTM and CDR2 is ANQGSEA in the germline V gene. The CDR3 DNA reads TGCAACCCTAAACAGCGGCACACAGATACGCAGTATTTT. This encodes CNPKQRHTDTQYF.

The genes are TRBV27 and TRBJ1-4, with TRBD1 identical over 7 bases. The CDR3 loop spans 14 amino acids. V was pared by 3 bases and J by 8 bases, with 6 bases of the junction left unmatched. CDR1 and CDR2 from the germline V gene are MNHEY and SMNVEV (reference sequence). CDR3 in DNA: TGTGCCAGCAGTTTTCGGGACAGAGGGGAAAAACTGTTTTTT. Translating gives CASSFRDRGEKLFF.

The DNA of the CDR3 is TGCGCCAGCAGTGAGTCCCTGTCTGGCGGTCCTTCCGGGGAGCTGTTTTTT. Translated, it gives CASSESLSGGPSGELFF. The chain joins TRBV10-2 to TRBJ2-2; D is ambiguous. Germline V gene data show CDR1 as WSHSY and CDR2 as SAAADI. The germline V and J ends were trimmed by 0 bases and 6 bases, with 17 bases remaining between them. CDR3 size: 17 residues.

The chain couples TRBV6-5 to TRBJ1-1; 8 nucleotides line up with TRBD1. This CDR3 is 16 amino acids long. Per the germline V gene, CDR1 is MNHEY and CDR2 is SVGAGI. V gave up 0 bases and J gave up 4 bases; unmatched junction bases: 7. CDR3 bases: TGTGCCAGCAGTTACTCTCTTTCCACAGGGGGCACTGAAGCTTTCTTT. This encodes CASSYSLSTGGTEAFF.

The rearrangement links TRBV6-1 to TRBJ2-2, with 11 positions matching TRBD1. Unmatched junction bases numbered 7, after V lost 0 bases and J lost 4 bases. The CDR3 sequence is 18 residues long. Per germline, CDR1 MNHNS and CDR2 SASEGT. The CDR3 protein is CASSEAGTGGFLTGELFF. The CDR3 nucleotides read TGTGCCAGCAGTGAAGCAGGGACAGGGGGATTTCTCACCGGGGAGCTGTTTTTT.

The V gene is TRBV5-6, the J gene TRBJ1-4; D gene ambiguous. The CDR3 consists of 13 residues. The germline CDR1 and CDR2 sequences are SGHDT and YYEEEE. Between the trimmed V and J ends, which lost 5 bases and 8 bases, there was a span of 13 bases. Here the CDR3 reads CASSWASEEKLFF. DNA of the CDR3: TGTGCCAGCAGTTGGGCGTCGGAAGAAAAACTGTTTTTT.

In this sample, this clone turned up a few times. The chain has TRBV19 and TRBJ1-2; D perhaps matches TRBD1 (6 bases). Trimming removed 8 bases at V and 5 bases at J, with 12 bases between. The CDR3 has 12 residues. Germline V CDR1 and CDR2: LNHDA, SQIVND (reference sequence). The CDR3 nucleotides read TGTGCCAGTGCCGGGGGGCTGTATGGCTACACCTTC. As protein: CASAGGLYGYTF. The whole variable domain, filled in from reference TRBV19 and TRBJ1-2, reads DGGITQSPKYLFRKEGQNVTLSCEQNLNHDAMYWYRQDPGQGLRLIYYSQIVNDFQKGDIAEGYSVSREKKESFPLTVTSAQKNPTAFYLCASAGGLYGYTFGSGTRLTVV.

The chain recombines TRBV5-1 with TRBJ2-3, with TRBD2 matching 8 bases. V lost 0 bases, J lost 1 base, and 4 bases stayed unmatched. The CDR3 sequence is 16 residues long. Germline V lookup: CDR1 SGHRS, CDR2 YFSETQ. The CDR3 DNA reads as TGCGCCAGCAGCTTGGTTGCGGGAGGAGGCACAGATACGCAGTATTTT. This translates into CASSLVAGGGTDTQYF.

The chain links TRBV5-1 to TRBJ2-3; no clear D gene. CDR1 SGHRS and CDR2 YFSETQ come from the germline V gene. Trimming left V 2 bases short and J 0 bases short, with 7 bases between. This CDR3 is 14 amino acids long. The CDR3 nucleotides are TGCGCCAGCAGCTTTGGTACTAGCACAGATACGCAGTATTTT. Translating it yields CASSFGTSTDTQYF. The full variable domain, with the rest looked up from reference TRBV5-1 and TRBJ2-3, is KAGVTQTPRYLIKTRGQQVTLSCSPISGHRSVSWYQQTPGQGLQFLFEYFSETQRNKGNFPGRFSGRQFSNSRSEMNVSTLELGDSALYLCASSFGTSTDTQYFGPGTRLTVL.

The DNA for the CDR3 is TGTGCCAGCAGTTCCGTCGGTAGCGGGAGGGGGAATGAGCAGTTCTTC. Amino acids: CASSSVGSGRGNEQFF. The chain has TRBV6-2 or TRBV6-3 and TRBJ2-1, with TRBD2 identical over 11 bases. Losses at the gene ends were 4 bases for V and 7 bases for J; bases not matched to a gene: 9. CDR3 size: 16 residues. CDR1 and CDR2 (germline): MNHEY, SVGEGT.

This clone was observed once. This chain's CDR3 is CASSEGTGRQETQYF. The CDR3 bases are TGTGCCAGCAGTGAAGGGACAGGGCGCCAAGAGACCCAGTACTTC. This rearrangement joins TRBV2 to TRBJ2-5; TRBD1 matches at 8 bases. This CDR3 has 15 residues. Germline V lookup: CDR1 SNHLY, CDR2 FYNNEI. Trimming took 1 base from V and 1 from J; bases not matched to a gene: 2.

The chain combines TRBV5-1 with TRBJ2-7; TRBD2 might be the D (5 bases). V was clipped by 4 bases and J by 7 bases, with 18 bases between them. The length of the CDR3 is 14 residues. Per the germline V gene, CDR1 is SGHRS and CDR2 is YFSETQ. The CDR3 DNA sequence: TGCGCCAGCAGCCAGAGCGGAGGCGTTCGGGAGCAGTACTTC. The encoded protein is CASSQSGGVREQYF.

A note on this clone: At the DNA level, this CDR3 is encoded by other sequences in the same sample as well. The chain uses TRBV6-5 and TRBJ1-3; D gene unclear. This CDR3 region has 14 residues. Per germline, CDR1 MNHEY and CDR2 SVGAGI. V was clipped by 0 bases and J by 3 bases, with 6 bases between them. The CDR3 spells CASSYSALGNTIYF. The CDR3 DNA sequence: TGTGCCAGCAGTTACTCCGCGCTTGGAAACACCATATATTTT.

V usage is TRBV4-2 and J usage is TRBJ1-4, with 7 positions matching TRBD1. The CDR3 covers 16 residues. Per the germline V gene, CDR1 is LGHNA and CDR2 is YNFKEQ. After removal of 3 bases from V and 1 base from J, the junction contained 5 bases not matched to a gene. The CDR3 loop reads CASSQATGQTNEKLFF. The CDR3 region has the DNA TGTGCCAGCAGCCAGGCGACAGGGCAAACTAATGAAAAACTGTTTTTT.

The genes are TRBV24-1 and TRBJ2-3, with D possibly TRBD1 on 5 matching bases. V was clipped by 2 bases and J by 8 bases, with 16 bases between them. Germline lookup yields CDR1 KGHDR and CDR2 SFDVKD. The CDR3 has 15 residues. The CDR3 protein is CATSDSDSFRGTQYF. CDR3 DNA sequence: TGTGCCACCAGTGATTCCGACAGCTTTCGAGGTACGCAGTATTTT.

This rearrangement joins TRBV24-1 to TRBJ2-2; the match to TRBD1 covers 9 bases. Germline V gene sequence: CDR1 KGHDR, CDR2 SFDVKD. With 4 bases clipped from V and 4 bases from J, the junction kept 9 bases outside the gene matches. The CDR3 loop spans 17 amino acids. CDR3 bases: TGTGCCACCAGTGAGTTACAGGGGGCGCTTGCCACCGGGGAGCTGTTTTTT. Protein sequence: CATSELQGALATGELFF.

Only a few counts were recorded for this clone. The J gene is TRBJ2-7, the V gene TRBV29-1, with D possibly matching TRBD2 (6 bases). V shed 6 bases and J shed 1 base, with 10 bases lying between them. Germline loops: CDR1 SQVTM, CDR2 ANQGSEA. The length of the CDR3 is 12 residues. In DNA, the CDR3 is TGCAGCGTGCGGGACCGTTCCTACGAGCAGTACTTC. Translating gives CSVRDRSYEQYF.